The T cell receptor beta chain described here comes from a study of cytomegalovirus exposure and HLA in healthy donors. The germline CDR1 and CDR2 sequences are MNHEY and SVGAGI. The CDR3 contains 15 residues. J lost 6 bases, V lost 5 bases, and 9 bases had no gene match. Primers for the PCR totalled 60 Vbeta and 13 Jbeta. Here immunoSEQ multiplex PCR was the method, and the copy in TCRdb shows in-frame clones only, minus some. The table has under 200,000 clones, roughly 73% seen once. The TCR originated in a male donor in good health and CMV-seronegative. The gene calls are TRBV6-5 and TRBJ2-7, with 11 nucleotides matching TRBD1. The sequencing sample was made of PBMCs. CDR3 protein: CASSRTGGDIGEQYF. CDR3 sequence (DNA): TGTGCCAGCAGTCGGACAGGGGGCGACATCGGCGAGCAGTACTTC.